This entry lists 20 T cell receptor beta chains sequenced from one sample in a study of monozygotic twins with inflammatory bowel disease. TCRdb re-called the 5' RACE reads and gives one entry per CDR3 protein, without DNA. Its table lists more than 350,000 distinct CDR3 sequences. Sequences were obtained from blood. Receptors originate from a human donor with ulcerative colitis or Crohn's disease, or a healthy co-twin of an affected twin (not recorded which).

The chain uses TRBV2 and TRBJ2-1; TCRdb outputs TRBD1, but without DNA this stays unchecked. Per the germline V gene, CDR1 is SNHLY and CDR2 is FYNNEI. This CDR3 region has 15 residues. The CDR3 reads CASSESGGLGDEQFF.

The genes are TRBV12-3 or TRBV12-4 and TRBJ1-4; the D gene TCRdb calls, TRBD1, cannot be checked with no DNA. The CDR3 contains 18 residues. The CDR3 sequence: CASSLKGQGRPTNEKLFF.

The chain is built from TRBV4-3 and TRBJ1-1. CDR1 and CDR2 (germline): LGHNA, YSLEER. The CDR3 consists of 12 residues. CDR3 loop: CASSQTGTDAFF.

The gene calls are TRBV3-1 and TRBJ2-7. The CDR3 totals 15 residues. In germline, CDR1 is LGHDT, CDR2 YNNKEL (reference sequence). The CDR3 sequence is CASSPAWAVSYEQYF.

The genes are TRBV3-1 and TRBJ1-5. Germline-derived CDR1 and CDR2 are LGHDT and YNNKEL (reference sequence). The CDR3 is made up of 14 amino acids. The CDR3 protein is CASSQVSSNQPQHF. The variable domain in full, completed from reference TRBV3-1 and TRBJ1-5, reads DTAVSQTPKYLVTQMGNDKSIKCEQNLGHDTMYWYKQDSKKFLKIMFSYNNKELIINETVPNRFSPKSPDKAHLNLHINSLELGDSAVYFCASSQVSSNQPQHFGDGTRLSIL.

J is TRBJ2-5 and V is TRBV7-2; TCRdb reports TRBD1, a call that lacks DNA to check it against. CDR1 and CDR2 (germline): SGHTA, FQGNSA. The CDR3 has 17 amino acids. The CDR3 reads CASSLATGGGDQETQYF.

The chain couples TRBV20-1 to TRBJ1-6. Germline V gene lookup returns CDR1 DFQATT and CDR2 SNEGSKA (reference sequence). This CDR3 contains 13 residues. The CDR3 region is CSARGGYNSPLHF.

This rearrangement joins TRBV5-6 to TRBJ1-1; TCRdb selects TRBD1, and the lack of DNA leaves this call unchecked. This CDR3 has 14 amino acids. CDR1 is SGHDT, CDR2 YYEEEE, per germline. CDR3 sequence: CASSLRQGIAEAFF.

The chain is built from TRBV20-1 and TRBJ2-1; the D gene TCRdb calls, TRBD2, cannot be checked with no DNA. Germline values: CDR1 DFQATT, CDR2 SNEGSKA (reference sequence). This CDR3 spans 15 amino acids. CDR3 loop: CSARVGSSEGNEQFF.

The chain is built from TRBV5-4 and TRBJ2-4; checking the TCRdb D call of TRBD2 is not possible without DNA. There are 18 residues in the CDR3. Germline lookup yields CDR1 SGHNT and CDR2 YYREEE (reference sequence). This chain's CDR3 is CASSLGPSGQGPENIQYF.

The rearrangement joins TRBV5-1 to TRBJ2-5; TCRdb gives TRBD2 as the D gene, but with no DNA this cannot be confirmed. Germline CDR1 SGHRS, CDR2 YFSETQ. This CDR3 region has 14 residues. CDR3 amino acids: CASSLDLGRETQYF.

The rearrangement links TRBV13 to TRBJ1-3; without DNA, the TCRdb call of TRBD1 cannot be checked. CDR3 size: 15 residues. The germline V gene has CDR1 PRHDT and CDR2 FYEKMQ (reference sequence). CDR3 protein: CASSLGTGGINTIYF.

This chain uses TRBV11-2 with TRBJ2-3; with no DNA, the TCRdb D assignment of TRBD2 cannot be verified. The CDR3 contains 15 residues. Germline V gene lookup returns CDR1 SGHAT and CDR2 FQNNGV. CDR3 region: CASSLDPRSTDTHYF.

This chain uses TRBV20-1 with TRBJ2-7; the D call of TRBD1 rests on TCRdb alone, since no DNA is present to check it. This CDR3 has 13 amino acids. Looked up from germline, CDR1 is DFQATT and CDR2 is SNEGSKA (reference sequence). This chain's CDR3 is CSARDPGTGEQYF.

The genes are TRBV19 and TRBJ2-1; TCRdb's D call of TRBD2 is untestable without DNA. The CDR3 has 15 residues. In germline, CDR1 is LNHDA, CDR2 SQIVND (reference sequence). This CDR3 reads CASTLQGGGLNEQFF.

The chain couples TRBV12-3 or TRBV12-4 to TRBJ1-2; TCRdb names TRBD1, which stays unverified in the absence of DNA. This CDR3 comprises 15 residues. The CDR3 sequence is CASSRGQGRGGSLTF.

This chain links TRBV6-2 or TRBV6-3 with TRBJ1-3; TCRdb names TRBD1, which stays unverified in the absence of DNA. This CDR3 is 17 amino acids long. Germline-derived CDR1 and CDR2 are MNHEY and SVGEGT. The CDR3 is CASSYGSRLGPGNTIYF.

This chain uses TRBV5-1 with TRBJ2-1; the TCRdb D gene call, TRBD2, has no DNA to confirm it. The CDR3 loop spans 15 amino acids. The V gene's germline CDR1 is SGHRS and CDR2 YFSETQ. The chain's CDR3 is CASSLVAGGYNEQFF. Using reference TRBV5-1 and TRBJ2-1 for the parts outside the CDR3, the full variable domain is KAGVTQTPRYLIKTRGQQVTLSCSPISGHRSVSWYQQTPGQGLQFLFEYFSETQRNKGNFPGRFSGRQFSNSRSEMNVSTLELGDSALYLCASSLVAGGYNEQFFGPGTRLTVL.

This chain uses TRBV5-1 with TRBJ1-1; TCRdb selects TRBD1, and the lack of DNA leaves this call unchecked. The length of the CDR3 is 15 residues. Germline loops: CDR1 SGHRS, CDR2 YFSETQ. CDR3 in amino acids: CASSFRDIVNTEAFF.

CDR3 in amino acids: CATSLREGEKLFF. The chain joins TRBV15 to TRBJ1-4. CDR3 length equals 13 residues. Per the germline V gene, CDR1 is LNHNV and CDR2 is YYDKDF (reference sequence).